The 25 T cell receptor beta chains reported below all come from one sample, sequenced in a study of CD8 T cells in Susac syndrome. The RNA, about 0.5 to 1 ug, was put through reverse transcription using random hexamers. TCRdb redid the calling of the immunoSEQ multiplex PCR reads with MiXCR, one entry per CDR3 protein. The sample carries approximately 77,000 distinct CDR3 sequences, about 92% recorded once. Sequenced material: CD4+ T cells from PBMCs. The receptors stem from a human donor with Susac syndrome.

The chain uses TRBV7-9 and TRBJ2-3, with TRBD2 identical over 10 bases. V trimming: 6 bases; J trimming: 4 bases; junction bases outside the gene matches: 7. CDR1 is SEHNR, CDR2 FQNEAQ, per germline (reference sequence). CDR3 size: 15 residues. Here the CDR3 DNA reads TGTGCCAGCAGTCCCAGAGCGGGGGGGGCAGATACGCAGTATTTT. As protein: CASSPRAGGADTQYF.

This clonotype showed up just once. The chain uses TRBV20-1 and TRBJ2-3; 8 bases are shared with TRBD2. J was trimmed by 4 bases and V by 5 bases; bases with no gene match: 17. The CDR3 has 17 residues. Germline V gene data show CDR1 as DFQATT and CDR2 as SNEGSKA (reference sequence). The CDR3 loop is CSALQSGLAGPPDTQYF. The CDR3 DNA follows: TGCAGTGCTCTACAATCCGGACTAGCTGGCCCCCCAGATACGCAGTATTTT.

In this sample, this clonotype turned up a few times. This chain connects TRBV7-3 to TRBJ2-1, with a possible D match to TRBD2 (5 bases). The V gene lost 0 bases and the J gene lost 0 bases, with 21 bases spanning the gap. In germline, CDR1 is SGHTA, CDR2 FQGTGA. This CDR3 comprises 20 residues. CDR3 amino acids: CASSLTEGGRLASSYNEQFF. CDR3 nucleotides: TGTGCCAGCAGCTTAACTGAGGGCGGCAGATTAGCGAGCTCCTACAATGAGCAGTTCTTC.

V is TRBV12-3 or TRBV12-4 and J is TRBJ1-5; the D is unclear. Trimming pared 3 bases from V and 2 bases from J, leaving 8 bases between. The length of the CDR3 is 14 residues. As DNA, the CDR3 is TGTGCCAGCAGTTTTAGAAATGGCAATCAGCCCCAGCATTTT. Encoded protein: CASSFRNGNQPQHF.

The chain recombines TRBV30 with TRBJ1-5; D not certain. The CDR3 is 13 residues long. With 4 bases removed from V and 0 bases from J, the gap between germline ends came to 7 bases. Germline loops: CDR1 GTSNPN, CDR2 SVGIG (reference sequence). DNA of the CDR3: TGTGCCTGGACTGCCGATAGCAATCAGCCCCAGCATTTT. It specifies CAWTADSNQPQHF.

The V gene is TRBV6-2 or TRBV6-3, the J gene TRBJ2-7, with D perhaps given as TRBD1 or TRBD2 (5 bases each). This CDR3 is 11 amino acids long. V gave up 11 bases and J gave up 6 bases, with 14 bases separating them. Germline lookup yields CDR1 MNHEY and CDR2 SVGEGT. The CDR3 DNA reads TGTGCCTTCTACTGGGGGTCCGAGCAGTACTTC. Its translation is CAFYWGSEQYF.

The chain employs TRBV12-3 or TRBV12-4 and TRBJ2-7; D may be TRBD1 (5 bases). CDR3 length: 13 residues. Trimming stripped 6 bases from V and 3 bases from J, with 12 bases between. CDR3: CASRTTVNYEQYF. As DNA, the CDR3 is TGTGCCAGCAGAACGACAGTGAACTACGAGCAGTACTTC.

The V gene is TRBV5-6, the J gene TRBJ2-5, with a possible D match to TRBD1 (6 bases). Germline values: CDR1 SGHDT, CDR2 YYEEEE. Trimming stripped 2 bases from V and 2 bases from J, with 10 bases between. The CDR3 loop spans 14 amino acids. The CDR3 spells CASSFRDIQETQYF. Written as DNA, the CDR3 is TGTGCCAGCAGCTTTCGGGACATTCAAGAGACCCAGTACTTC.

The chain combines TRBV25-1 with TRBJ2-7; D gene ambiguous. CDR3 length: 15 amino acids. CDR1 and CDR2 (germline): MGHDK, SYGVNS. V was shortened by 5 bases and J by 0 bases, with 14 bases between the two germline ends. The CDR3 DNA reads TGTGCCAGCAGTACGGTTTGGGGTTCCTCCTACGAGCAGTACTTC. Its protein is CASSTVWGSSYEQYF.

V is TRBV3-1 and J is TRBJ1-2; D gene uncertain. The V gene lost 2 bases and the J gene lost 5 bases, with 15 bases spanning the gap. This CDR3 comprises 15 residues. CDR1 LGHDT and CDR2 YNNKEL come from the germline V gene (reference sequence). CDR3 region: CASSQLSVPVYGYTF. Here the CDR3 DNA reads TGTGCCAGCAGCCAACTTTCGGTCCCCGTTTATGGCTACACCTTC.

There are a few counts of this clonotype. The rearrangement joins TRBV7-2 to TRBJ2-7, with D unresolved. This CDR3 region has 14 residues. The germline V gene encodes CDR1 SGHTA and CDR2 FQGNSA. Trimming stripped 3 bases from V and 3 bases from J, with 12 bases between. CDR3 coding DNA: TGTGCCAGCAGCTTGGCACGGACCGACTACGAGCAGTACTTC. It specifies CASSLARTDYEQYF.

The CDR3 nucleotides read TGCAGTGCTAGAGTAGCAGGGCGCGAAAACATTCAGTACTTC. This sequence encodes CSARVAGRENIQYF. This chain joins TRBV20-1 and TRBJ2-4, with D possibly being TRBD1 (5 bases). This CDR3 contains 14 residues. Germline CDR1 reads DFQATT; CDR2 reads SNEGSKA (reference sequence). With 1 base removed from V and 5 bases from J, the gap between germline ends came to 12 bases.

J is TRBJ2-1 and V is TRBV27, with TRBD2 matching over 8 bases. The CDR3 has 13 residues. Per the germline V gene, CDR1 is MNHEY and CDR2 is SMNVEV (reference sequence). J gave up 9 bases and V 9 bases, and 10 bases lay outside the gene matches. The CDR3 DNA reads TGTGCCAGACCGGGACTAGATAGGGGTGAGCAGTTCTTC. Translated: CARPGLDRGEQFF.

This clonotype was seen only a few times. The V call is TRBV7-9, the J call TRBJ2-5, with a possible D match to TRBD2 (6 bases). The CDR3 contains 14 residues. Germline CDR1 is SEHNR and CDR2 is FQNEAQ (reference sequence). Trimming pared 0 bases from V and 4 bases from J, leaving 9 bases between. The CDR3 region is CASSLAGAGETQYF. CDR3 DNA: TGTGCCAGCAGCTTAGCTGGAGCGGGAGAGACCCAGTACTTC. The variable domain in full, with the rest retrieved from reference TRBV7-9 and TRBJ2-5, is DTGVSQNPRHKITKRGQNVTFRCDPISEHNRLYWYRQTLGQGPEFLTYFQNEAQLEKSRLLSDRFSAERPKGSFSTLEIQRTEQGDSAMYLCASSLAGAGETQYFGPGTRLLVL.

The rearrangement links TRBV6-5 to TRBJ2-7, with D perhaps being TRBD1 or TRBD2 (6 bases each). CDR1 and CDR2 from the germline V gene are MNHEY and SVGAGI. V lost 7 bases and J lost 8, with 18 bases in between. The CDR3 is 13 amino acids. The CDR3 region is CASTPGGTLQQYF. The CDR3 DNA follows: TGTGCCAGCACTCCCGGAGGGACACTCCAGCAGTACTTC.

The chain joins TRBV7-3 to TRBJ2-2; TRBD2 matches at 10 bases. Trimming cost V 1 base and J 3 bases; bases outside gene matches: 11. CDR3 length: 19 amino acids. CDR1 and CDR2 from the germline V gene are SGHTA and FQGTGA. The DNA for the CDR3 is TGTGCCAGCAGCTTAATCGGAGCTAGCGGGAGTGGCGACACCGGGGAGCTGTTTTTT. Translating it yields CASSLIGASGSGDTGELFF.

The chain has TRBV20-1 and TRBJ2-1; D is ambiguous. V shed 6 bases and J shed 8 bases, with 11 bases lying between them. CDR3 length: 11 residues. Germline loops: CDR1 DFQATT, CDR2 SNEGSKA (reference sequence). Written as DNA, the CDR3 is TGCAGTGCCGCATTCCACGATGAGCAGTTCTTC. This codes for CSAAFHDEQFF.

The gene calls are TRBV3-1 and TRBJ2-2; 8 bases are a match to TRBD1. Germline assignment: CDR1 LGHDT and CDR2 YNNKEL (reference sequence). The CDR3 sequence is 15 residues long. V dropped 3 bases and J dropped 7; count of bases not matched to a gene: 7. The CDR3 region has the DNA TGTGCCAGCAGCCAGGCCTCCAGGGGGCACGGGGAGCTGTTTTTT. It specifies CASSQASRGHGELFF.

This sequence joins TRBV15 and TRBJ2-3; TRBD2 agrees at 8 bases. Germline CDR1 is LNHNV and CDR2 is YYDKDF (reference sequence). V shed 1 base, J shed 2 bases, and the junction held 5 bases outside the gene matches. The CDR3 sequence is 16 residues long. The chain's CDR3 is CATSRGPGLDTDTQYF. The CDR3 DNA follows: TGTGCCACCAGCAGAGGACCGGGACTAGACACAGATACGCAGTATTTT. Combining the CDR3 with reference TRBV15 and TRBJ2-3 gives the whole variable domain DAMVIQNPRYQVTQFGKPVTLSCSQTLNHNVMYWYQQKSSQAPKLLFHYYDKDFNNEADTPDNFQSRRPNTSFCFLDIRSPGLGDTAMYLCATSRGPGLDTDTQYFGPGTRLTVL.

The gene calls are TRBV7-2 and TRBJ2-7; D perhaps matches TRBD2 (6 bases). The CDR3 contains 16 residues. The germline V gene has CDR1 SGHTA and CDR2 FQGNSA. V was trimmed by 1 base and J by 7 bases, leaving 20 bases between them. As DNA, the CDR3 is TGTGCCAGCAGCTTAGGAGGCGGGACGCCCTCGGTAGAGCAGTACTTC. It encodes CASSLGGGTPSVEQYF.

V gene TRBV20-1 combines with J gene TRBJ2-3; TRBD2 aligns across 7 bases. The germline gives CDR1 DFQATT, CDR2 SNEGSKA (reference sequence). The CDR3 consists of 14 residues. J was trimmed by 3 bases and V by 3 bases; bases with no gene match: 6. In DNA, the CDR3 is TGCAGTGCTAGCGGGAGGTCCACTACAGATACGCAGTATTTT. It is translated as CSASGRSTTDTQYF.

V and J are TRBV6-5 and TRBJ2-3, with D possibly matching TRBD2 (6 bases). This CDR3 is built from 15 residues. CDR1 and CDR2 (germline): MNHEY, SVGAGI. With 4 bases removed from V and 5 bases from J, the gap between germline ends came to 16 bases. CDR3 amino acids: CASSSRTTGVDTQYF. The CDR3 DNA reads TGTGCCAGCAGTTCGAGGACTACCGGAGTAGATACGCAGTATTTT.

The chain links TRBV7-2 to TRBJ2-5, with D tentatively TRBD2 (6 bases). Germline assignment: CDR1 SGHTA and CDR2 FQGNSA. The CDR3 has 16 residues. Deletions cut 5 bases from V and 1 base from J, with 17 bases between. CDR3 sequence (DNA): TGTGCCAGCAGCCCCCAGACTAGAGGAGGCCAAGAGACCCAGTACTTC. Its translation is CASSPQTRGGQETQYF.

The CDR3 loop is CASSFKLGGPNNSPLHF. CDR3 nucleotides: TGTGCCAGCAGCTTTAAGTTGGGAGGGCCCAATAATTCACCCCTCCACTTT. The V gene is TRBV7-9, the J gene TRBJ1-6; no reliable D call. V was pared by 3 bases and J by 5 bases, with 17 bases between. The CDR3 runs 17 residues. Germline loops: CDR1 SEHNR, CDR2 FQNEAQ (reference sequence).

V and J are TRBV5-5 and TRBJ2-7; no firm D call. CDR3 length equals 13 residues. CDR1 is SGHKS, CDR2 YYEKEE, per germline (reference sequence). Trimming removed 1 base from V and 2 bases from J, with 7 bases in between. CDR3 in amino acids: CASSLQVTYEQYF. DNA of the CDR3: TGTGCCAGCAGCTTGCAGGTCACCTACGAGCAGTACTTC.